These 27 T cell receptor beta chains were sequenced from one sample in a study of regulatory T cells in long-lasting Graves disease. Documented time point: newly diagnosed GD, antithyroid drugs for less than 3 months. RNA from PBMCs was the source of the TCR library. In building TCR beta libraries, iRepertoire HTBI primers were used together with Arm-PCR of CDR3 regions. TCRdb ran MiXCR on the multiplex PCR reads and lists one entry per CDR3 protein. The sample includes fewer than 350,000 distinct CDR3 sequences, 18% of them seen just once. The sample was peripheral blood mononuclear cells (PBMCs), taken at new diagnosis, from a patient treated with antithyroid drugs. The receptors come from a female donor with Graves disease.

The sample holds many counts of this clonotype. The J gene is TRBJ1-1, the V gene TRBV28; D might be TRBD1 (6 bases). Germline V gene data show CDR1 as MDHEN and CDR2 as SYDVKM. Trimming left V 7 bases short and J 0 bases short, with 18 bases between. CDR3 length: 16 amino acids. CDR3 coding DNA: TGTGCCAGCAAATTTGGGCAGGGGACAATGAACACTGAAGCTTTCTTT. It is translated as CASKFGQGTMNTEAFF.

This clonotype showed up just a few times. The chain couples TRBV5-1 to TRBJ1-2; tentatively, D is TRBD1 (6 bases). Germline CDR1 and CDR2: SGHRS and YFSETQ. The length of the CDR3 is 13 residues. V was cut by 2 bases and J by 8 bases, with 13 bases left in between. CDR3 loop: CASSFEGDGGYTF. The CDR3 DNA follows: TGCGCCAGCAGCTTCGAGGGGGACGGAGGCTACACCTTC.

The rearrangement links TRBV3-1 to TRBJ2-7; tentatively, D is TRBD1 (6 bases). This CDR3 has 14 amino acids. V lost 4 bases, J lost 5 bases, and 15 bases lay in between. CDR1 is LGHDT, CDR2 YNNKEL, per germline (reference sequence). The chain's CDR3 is CASSRSRGRNEQYF. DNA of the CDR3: TGTGCCAGCAGCCGGTCCAGGGGCAGGAACGAGCAGTACTTC.

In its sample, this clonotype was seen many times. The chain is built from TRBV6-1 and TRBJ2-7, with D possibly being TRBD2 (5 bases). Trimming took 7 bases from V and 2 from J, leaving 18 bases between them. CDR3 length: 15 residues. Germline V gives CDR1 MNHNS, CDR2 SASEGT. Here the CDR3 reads CASNPRTAEAYEQYF. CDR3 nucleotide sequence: TGTGCCAGCAATCCCCGGACCGCGGAGGCCTACGAGCAGTACTTC.

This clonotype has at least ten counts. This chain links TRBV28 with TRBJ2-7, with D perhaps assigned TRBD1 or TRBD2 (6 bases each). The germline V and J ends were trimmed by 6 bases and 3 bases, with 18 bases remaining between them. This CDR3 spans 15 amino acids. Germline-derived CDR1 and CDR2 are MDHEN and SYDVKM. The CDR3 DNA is TGTGCCAGCAGCCCTGGGGGCGGGGCCGACTACGAGCAGTACTTC. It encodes CASSPGGGADYEQYF.

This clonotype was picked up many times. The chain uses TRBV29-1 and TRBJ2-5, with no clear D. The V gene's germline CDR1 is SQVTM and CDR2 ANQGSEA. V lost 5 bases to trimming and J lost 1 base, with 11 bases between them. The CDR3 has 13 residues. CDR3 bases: TGCAGCGTTCCCGGGCGGAGCCAAGAGACCCAGTACTTC. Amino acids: CSVPGRSQETQYF.

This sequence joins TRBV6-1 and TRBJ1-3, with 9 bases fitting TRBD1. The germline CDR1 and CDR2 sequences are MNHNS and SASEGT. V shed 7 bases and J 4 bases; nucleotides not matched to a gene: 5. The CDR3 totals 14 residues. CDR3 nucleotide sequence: TGTGCCAGCATTTCCGGGACAGGGGGAAACACCATATATTTT. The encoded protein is CASISGTGGNTIYF.

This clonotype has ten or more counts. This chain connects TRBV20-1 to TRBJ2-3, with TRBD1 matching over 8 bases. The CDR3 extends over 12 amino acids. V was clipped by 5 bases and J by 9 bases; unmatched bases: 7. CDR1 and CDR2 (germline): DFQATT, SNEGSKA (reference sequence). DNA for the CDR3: TGCAGTGCTGTGGACAGGGTCGAGACGCAGTATTTT. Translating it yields CSAVDRVETQYF.

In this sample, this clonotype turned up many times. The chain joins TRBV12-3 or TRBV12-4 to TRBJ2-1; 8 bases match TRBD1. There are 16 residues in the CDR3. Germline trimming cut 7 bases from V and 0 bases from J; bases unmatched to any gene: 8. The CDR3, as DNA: TGTGCCAGCACCGTGACAGGGGCCAGCTCCTACAATGAGCAGTTCTTC. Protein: CASTVTGASSYNEQFF.

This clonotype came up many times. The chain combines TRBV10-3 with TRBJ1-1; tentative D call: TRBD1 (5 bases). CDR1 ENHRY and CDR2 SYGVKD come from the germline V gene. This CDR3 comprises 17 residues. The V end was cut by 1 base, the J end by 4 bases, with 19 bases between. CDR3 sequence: CAISELWKGKSSTEAFF. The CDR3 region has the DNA TGTGCCATCAGTGAGTTGTGGAAGGGGAAAAGTAGCACTGAAGCTTTCTTT.

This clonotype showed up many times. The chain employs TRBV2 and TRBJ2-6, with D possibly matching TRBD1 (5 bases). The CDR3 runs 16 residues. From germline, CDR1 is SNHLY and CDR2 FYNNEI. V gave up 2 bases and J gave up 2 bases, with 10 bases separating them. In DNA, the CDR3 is TGTGCCAGCAGTGAATCGGCAGGGACTGGGGCCAACGTCCTGACTTTC. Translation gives CASSESAGTGANVLTF.

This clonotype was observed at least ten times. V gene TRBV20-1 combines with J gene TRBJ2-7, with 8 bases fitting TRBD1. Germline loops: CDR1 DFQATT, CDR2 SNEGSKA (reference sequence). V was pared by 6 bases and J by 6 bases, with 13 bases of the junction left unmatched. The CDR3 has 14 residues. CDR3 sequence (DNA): TGCAGTGCCTCCATTCCCAGGGGGCGGATCGAGCAGTACTTC. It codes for CSASIPRGRIEQYF.

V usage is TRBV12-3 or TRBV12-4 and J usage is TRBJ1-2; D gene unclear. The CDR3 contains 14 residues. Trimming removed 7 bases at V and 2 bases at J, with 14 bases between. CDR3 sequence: CASTPAGHNYGYTF. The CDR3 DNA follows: TGTGCCAGCACCCCGGCCGGGCACAACTATGGCTACACCTTC.

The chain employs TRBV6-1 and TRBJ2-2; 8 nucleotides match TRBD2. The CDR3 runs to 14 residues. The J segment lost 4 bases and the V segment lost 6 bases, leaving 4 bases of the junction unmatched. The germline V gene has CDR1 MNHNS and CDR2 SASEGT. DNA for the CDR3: TGTGCCAGCAGGTTAGCGGGAAGCACCGGGGAGCTGTTTTTT. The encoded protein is CASRLAGSTGELFF.

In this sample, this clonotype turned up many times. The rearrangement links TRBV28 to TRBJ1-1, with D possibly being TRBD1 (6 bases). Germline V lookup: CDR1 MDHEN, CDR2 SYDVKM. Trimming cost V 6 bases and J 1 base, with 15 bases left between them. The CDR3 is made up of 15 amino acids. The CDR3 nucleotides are TGTGCCAGCAGATCCAGGGGCGTCGGGAACACTGAAGCTTTCTTT. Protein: CASRSRGVGNTEAFF. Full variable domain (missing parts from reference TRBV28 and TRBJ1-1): DVKVTQSSRYLVKRTGEKVFLECVQDMDHENMFWYRQDPGLGLRLIYFSYDVKMKEKGDIPEGYSVSREKKERFSLILESASTNQTSMYLCASRSRGVGNTEAFFGQGTRLTVV.

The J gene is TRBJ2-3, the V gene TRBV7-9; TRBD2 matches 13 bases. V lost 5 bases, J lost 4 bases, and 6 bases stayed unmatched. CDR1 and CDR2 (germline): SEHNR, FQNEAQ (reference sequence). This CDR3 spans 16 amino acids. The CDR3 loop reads CASSPGLAGDADTQYF. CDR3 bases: TGTGCCAGCAGCCCCGGACTAGCGGGAGACGCAGATACGCAGTATTTT.

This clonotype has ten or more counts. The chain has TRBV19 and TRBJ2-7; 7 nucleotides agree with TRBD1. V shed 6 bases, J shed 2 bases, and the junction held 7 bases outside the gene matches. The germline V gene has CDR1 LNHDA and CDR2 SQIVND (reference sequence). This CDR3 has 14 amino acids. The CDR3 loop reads CASSQKGQTYEQYF. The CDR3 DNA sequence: TGTGCCAGTAGCCAGAAGGGACAGACCTACGAGCAGTACTTC.

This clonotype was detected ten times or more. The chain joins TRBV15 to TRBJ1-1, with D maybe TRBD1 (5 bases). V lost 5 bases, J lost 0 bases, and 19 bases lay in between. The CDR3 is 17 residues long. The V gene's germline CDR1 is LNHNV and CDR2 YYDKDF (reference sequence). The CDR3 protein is CATSGETGDWLNTEAFF. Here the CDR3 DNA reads TGTGCCACCAGCGGGGAAACAGGAGACTGGCTGAACACTGAAGCTTTCTTT.

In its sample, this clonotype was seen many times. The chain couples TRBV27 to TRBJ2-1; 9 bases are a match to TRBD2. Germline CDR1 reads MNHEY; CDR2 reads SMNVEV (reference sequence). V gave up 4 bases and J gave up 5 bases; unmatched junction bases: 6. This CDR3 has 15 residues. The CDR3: CASSSYSGRDNEQFF. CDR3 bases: TGTGCCAGCAGTTCCTATAGCGGGAGAGACAATGAGCAGTTCTTC.

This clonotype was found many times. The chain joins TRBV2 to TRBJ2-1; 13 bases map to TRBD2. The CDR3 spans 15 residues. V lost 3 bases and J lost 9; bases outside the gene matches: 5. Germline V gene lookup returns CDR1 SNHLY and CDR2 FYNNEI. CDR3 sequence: CASSEGTSGTGEQFF. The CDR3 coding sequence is TGTGCCAGCAGTGAGGGGACTAGCGGGACCGGTGAGCAGTTCTTC.

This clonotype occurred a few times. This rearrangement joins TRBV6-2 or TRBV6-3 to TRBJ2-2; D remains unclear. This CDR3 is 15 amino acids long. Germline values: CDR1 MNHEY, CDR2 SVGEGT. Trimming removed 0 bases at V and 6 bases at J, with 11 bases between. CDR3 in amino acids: CASSYSKSTAGELFF. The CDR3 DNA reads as TGTGCCAGCAGTTACTCGAAATCCACCGCCGGGGAGCTGTTTTTT.

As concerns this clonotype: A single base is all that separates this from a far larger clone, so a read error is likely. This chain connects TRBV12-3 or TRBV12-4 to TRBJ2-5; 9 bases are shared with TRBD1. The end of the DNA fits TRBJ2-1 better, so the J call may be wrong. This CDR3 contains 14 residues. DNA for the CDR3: TGTGCCAGCAACACCGGGACAGGGTACAATGAGCAGTTCTTC. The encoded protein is CASNTGTGYNEQFF.

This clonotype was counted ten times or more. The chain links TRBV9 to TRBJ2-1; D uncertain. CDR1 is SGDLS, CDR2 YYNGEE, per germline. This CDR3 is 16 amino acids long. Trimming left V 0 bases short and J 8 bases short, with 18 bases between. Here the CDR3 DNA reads TGTGCCAGCAGCGTAGAGCCTCTTAGTATATACTATGAGCAGTTCTTC. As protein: CASSVEPLSIYYEQFF. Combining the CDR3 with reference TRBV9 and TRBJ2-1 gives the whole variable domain DSGVTQTPKHLITATGQRVTLRCSPRSGDLSVYWYQQSLDQGLQFLIQYYNGEERAKGNILERFSAQQFPDLHSELNLSSLELGDSALYFCASSVEPLSIYYEQFFGPGTRLTVL.

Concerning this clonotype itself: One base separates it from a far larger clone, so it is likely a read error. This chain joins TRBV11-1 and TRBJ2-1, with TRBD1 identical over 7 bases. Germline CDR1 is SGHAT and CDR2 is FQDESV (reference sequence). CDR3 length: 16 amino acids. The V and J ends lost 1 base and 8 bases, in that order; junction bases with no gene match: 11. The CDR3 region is CASSLGKATGYDEQFF. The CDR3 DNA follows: TGTGCCAGCAGCTTAGGAAAGGCGACAGGGTACGATGAGCAGTTCTTC.

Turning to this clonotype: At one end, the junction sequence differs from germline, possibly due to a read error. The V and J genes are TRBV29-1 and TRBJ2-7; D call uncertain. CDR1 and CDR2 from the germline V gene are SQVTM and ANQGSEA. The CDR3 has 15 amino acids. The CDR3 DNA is TGCAGCGTTGCCCCAAGACCGGCAATTCCCTACGAGAAGTACTTC. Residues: CSVAPRPAIPYEKYF.

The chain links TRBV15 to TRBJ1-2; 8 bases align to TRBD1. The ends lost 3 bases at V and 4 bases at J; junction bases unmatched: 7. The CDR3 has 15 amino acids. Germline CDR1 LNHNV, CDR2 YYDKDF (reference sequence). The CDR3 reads CATSSTGGVGYGYTF. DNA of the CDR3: TGTGCCACCAGCAGTACAGGGGGTGTTGGCTATGGCTACACCTTC.

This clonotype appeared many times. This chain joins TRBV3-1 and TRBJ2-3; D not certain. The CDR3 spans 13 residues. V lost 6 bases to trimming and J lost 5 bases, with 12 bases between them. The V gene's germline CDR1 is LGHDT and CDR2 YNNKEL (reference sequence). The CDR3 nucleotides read TGTGCCAGCAGACCAGCGAGAGGAGATACGCAGTATTTT. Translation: CASRPARGDTQYF.